The 24 T cell receptor beta chains given below trace back to one sample, sequenced in a study of cytomegalovirus exposure and HLA in healthy donors. Use of 60 Vbeta and 13 Jbeta primers characterized the PCR. The data were produced by immunoSEQ multiplex PCR, yet TCRdb's version contains in-frame clones alone and is incomplete. The table shows 150,000 to 200,000 clones, with approximately 80% occurring only once. The sequenced sample consisted of PBMCs. The receptors stem from a man in his fifties or sixties in good health and CMV-seronegative.

The V gene is TRBV7-8, the J gene TRBJ2-1; D is possibly TRBD2 (5 bases). Germline V gene lookup returns CDR1 SGHVS and CDR2 FQNEAQ. CDR3 length: 14 residues. Deletions cut 1 base from V and 9 bases from J, with 13 bases between. The CDR3 DNA follows: TGTGCCAGCAGCTTAGTAGAGGGTTTTAGTGAGCAGTTCTTC. This codes for CASSLVEGFSEQFF.

This clone was counted only a few times. This rearrangement joins TRBV9 to TRBJ1-1; D may be TRBD1 (6 bases). V dropped 0 bases and J dropped 0 bases, with 12 bases sitting between them. CDR3 length equals 16 residues. Germline values: CDR1 SGDLS, CDR2 YYNGEE. CDR3 nucleotide sequence: TGTGCCAGCAGCGTAGCTGCCCAGGGGTTGAACACTGAAGCTTTCTTT. Amino acids: CASSVAAQGLNTEAFF.

The chain joins TRBV25-1 to TRBJ2-2, with 9 bases identical to TRBD2. CDR3 length: 16 residues. CDR1 is MGHDK and CDR2 is SYGVNS in the germline V gene. Trimming at V came to 6 bases and at J to 1 base, leaving 6 bases not matched to a gene. CDR3 nucleotide sequence: TGTGCCAGCAGCGAACTTAGCGGGAGGAACACCGGGGAGCTGTTTTTT. This codes for CASSELSGRNTGELFF.

The chain has TRBV10-3 and TRBJ1-3; TRBD1 matches at 8 bases. With V trimmed by 10 bases and J by 4 bases, 12 bases remained unmatched. The CDR3 runs to 15 residues. Germline values: CDR1 ENHRY, CDR2 SYGVKD. The CDR3 spells CATGLTGDVGNTIYF. Here the CDR3 DNA reads TGTGCCACGGGACTGACAGGGGACGTAGGAAACACCATATATTTT.

Regarding this clone: Germline is not matched at one junction end, which may reflect a read error. The chain uses TRBV25-1 and TRBJ1-2; D not certain. The germline V gene encodes CDR1 MGHDK and CDR2 SYGVNS. The CDR3 loop spans 12 amino acids. The DNA for the CDR3 is TGTGCCAGCTCCCTGAGTTATCGAGGCTACCCCTTC. Amino acids: CASSLSYRGYPF.

The chain uses TRBV5-6 and TRBJ2-1; 7 nucleotides line up with TRBD1. V lost 1 base and J lost 7; bases outside the gene matches: 14. Germline V CDR1 and CDR2: SGHDT, YYEEEE. The CDR3 is made up of 17 amino acids. The CDR3 here is CASSLWVRGLIGNEQFF. CDR3 bases: TGTGCCAGCAGCTTGTGGGTCAGGGGGTTGATCGGGAATGAGCAGTTCTTC.

The J gene is TRBJ2-1, the V gene TRBV20-1; 9 bases fit TRBD1. The V gene end was trimmed by 3 bases and the J gene end by 16 bases; junction bases not matched to a gene: 7. The CDR3 sequence is 11 residues long. Germline lookup yields CDR1 DFQATT and CDR2 SNEGSKA (reference sequence). The CDR3: CSARRDRAVFF. DNA of the CDR3: TGCAGTGCTAGGCGGGACAGGGCCGTTTTCTTC.

This chain links TRBV2 with TRBJ1-3; D is undetermined. CDR3 length: 12 amino acids. Trimming removed 8 bases from V and 4 bases from J, with 9 bases in between. Germline CDR1 reads SNHLY; CDR2 reads FYNNEI. CDR3 residues: CASHVSGNTIYF. The CDR3 DNA reads TGTGCCAGCCACGTTAGCGGAAACACCATATATTTT.

V and J are TRBV15 and TRBJ2-7; 8 bases match TRBD1. CDR3 length: 16 residues. CDR1 LNHNV and CDR2 YYDKDF come from the germline V gene (reference sequence). Trimming removed 5 bases from V and 2 bases from J; junction bases left unmatched: 11. For the CDR3, the DNA is TGTGCCACCAGCGCGTCCCGGGACAGGTGGCCCTACGAGCAGTACTTC. Protein: CATSASRDRWPYEQYF.

This clone occurred a few times. The chain's CDR3 is CASSVVGDGESEQFF. In DNA, the CDR3 is TGTGCCAGCAGCGTAGTTGGCGACGGGGAGAGTGAGCAGTTCTTC. V usage is TRBV9 and J usage is TRBJ2-1; D is perhaps TRBD2 (5 bases). The germline V gene has CDR1 SGDLS and CDR2 YYNGEE. V was pared by 0 bases and J by 9 bases, with 16 bases between. This CDR3 spans 15 amino acids.

The V and J genes are TRBV2 and TRBJ1-1; maybe TRBD1 (6 bases). Trimming stripped 1 base from V and 0 bases from J, with 15 bases between. Germline-derived CDR1 and CDR2 are SNHLY and FYNNEI. The CDR3 has 17 residues. The CDR3 nucleotides are TGTGCCAGCAGTGAAGTGGCGTCAGGGGATATGAACACTGAAGCTTTCTTT. This gives the protein CASSEVASGDMNTEAFF.

This sequence joins TRBV28 and TRBJ2-7; 8 nucleotides align to TRBD1. Germline-derived CDR1 and CDR2 are MDHEN and SYDVKM. The CDR3 is 15 amino acids. With V trimmed by 4 bases and J by 2 bases, 7 bases remained unmatched. CDR3 residues: CASSSGTGFPYEQYF. The CDR3 DNA reads TGTGCCAGCAGTTCCGGGACAGGCTTCCCCTACGAGCAGTACTTC.

The rearrangement links TRBV10-3 to TRBJ2-7; 8 nucleotides line up with TRBD2. The junction had 1 base not matched to a gene; V was cut back by 0 bases and J by 3 bases. CDR3 size: 14 residues. CDR1 is ENHRY, CDR2 SYGVKD, per germline. In nucleotides, the CDR3 is TGTGCCATCAGTGAGTCACTAGCGGACTACGAGCAGTACTTC. Its protein product is CAISESLADYEQYF.

This clone was counted only a few times. The chain couples TRBV2 to TRBJ2-5; TRBD1 matches 11 bases. The CDR3 is 17 residues long. V lost 2 bases and J lost 4; bases outside the gene matches: 9. Per the germline V gene, CDR1 is SNHLY and CDR2 is FYNNEI. CDR3 sequence reads: CASSERGRTGGRETQYF. CDR3 DNA: TGTGCCAGCAGTGAAAGGGGAAGGACAGGGGGCAGAGAGACCCAGTACTTC.

This chain links TRBV18 with TRBJ1-5, with 9 bases aligning to TRBD1. CDR3 length: 15 amino acids. The germline V gene has CDR1 KGHSH and CDR2 LQKENI. The J segment lost 7 bases and the V segment lost 3 bases, leaving 7 bases of the junction unmatched. The CDR3 protein is CASSPPGQGYQPQHF. CDR3 DNA: TGTGCCAGCTCACCGCCGGGACAGGGCTACCAGCCCCAGCATTTT.

The chain carries TRBV6-1 and TRBJ1-1; TRBD1 is a possible D gene (6 bases). CDR3 size: 14 residues. Looked up from germline, CDR1 is MNHNS and CDR2 is SASEGT. Trimming shortened V by 5 bases and J by 4 bases, and 14 bases separated the two germline ends. The CDR3 DNA reads as TGTGCCAGCAGTCGGGACACCCGAGCCACTGAAGCTTTCTTT. It encodes CASSRDTRATEAFF.

The gene calls are TRBV10-1 and TRBJ2-1; 11 bases align to TRBD1. The V segment lost 4 bases and the J segment 3 bases; nucleotides outside the gene matches: 2. CDR1 and CDR2 from the germline V gene are WNHNN and SYGVQD (reference sequence). The CDR3 contains 15 residues. CDR3 sequence: CASSGGTGGYNEQFF. CDR3 coding DNA: TGCGCCAGCAGTGGGGGGACAGGGGGCTACAATGAGCAGTTCTTC.

Of note for this clone: One end of the junction fails to match germline, which may point to a read error. The genes are TRBV7-9 and TRBJ2-7, with TRBD1 matching 7 bases. Looked up from germline, CDR1 is SEHNR and CDR2 is FQNEAQ (reference sequence). CDR3 length: 14 residues. The CDR3 region has the DNA TGTTCCAGCAGCTTACCACCCGGACAGGCCGAGCAGTACTTC. It encodes CSSSLPPGQAEQYF.

This clone was counted between two and nine times. The rearrangement uses TRBV11-2 and TRBJ2-7; 8 nucleotides align to TRBD2. The CDR3 is 15 residues long. J lost 5 bases, V lost 1 base, and 7 bases had no gene match. CDR1 is SGHAT, CDR2 FQNNGV, per germline. CDR3 residues: CASSLGFGGGNEQYF. CDR3 bases: TGTGCCAGCAGCTTAGGGTTCGGGGGGGGTAACGAGCAGTACTTC.

The rearrangement links TRBV7-9 to TRBJ2-1; TRBD2 matches at 7 bases. Unmatched junction bases numbered 8, after V lost 5 bases and J lost 4 bases. CDR3 size: 15 residues. CDR1 SEHNR and CDR2 FQNEAQ come from the germline V gene (reference sequence). CDR3 in amino acids: CASSLSSGYYNEQFF. The CDR3 DNA sequence: TGTGCCAGCAGCCTCTCTAGCGGTTATTACAATGAGCAGTTCTTC.

This clone has only a few counts. The chain links TRBV27 to TRBJ2-4; the D is unclear. This CDR3 is built from 14 residues. Per germline, CDR1 MNHEY and CDR2 SMNVEV (reference sequence). The V end was cut by 2 bases, the J end by 0 bases, with 5 bases between. CDR3 sequence: CASSLAVAKNIQYF. CDR3 nucleotide sequence: TGTGCCAGCAGTTTAGCAGTAGCCAAAAACATTCAGTACTTC.

The chain joins TRBV4-3 to TRBJ2-5; D might be TRBD1 (6 bases). Trimming shortened V by 0 bases and J by 2 bases, and 7 bases separated the two germline ends. This CDR3 region has 14 residues. Germline CDR1 reads LGHNA; CDR2 reads YSLEER. The DNA of the CDR3 is TGCGCCAGCAGCCAAGATACAGGGCAAGAGACCCAGTACTTC. It is translated as CASSQDTGQETQYF.

This rearrangement joins TRBV14 to TRBJ1-1, with D uncertain. Germline V gene data show CDR1 as SGHDN and CDR2 as FVKESK. CDR3 length equals 13 residues. Deletions cut 4 bases from V and 0 bases from J, with 6 bases between. This chain's CDR3 is CASSPSMNTEAFF. The CDR3 DNA is TGTGCCAGCAGCCCTAGCATGAACACTGAAGCTTTCTTT.

J is TRBJ2-7 and V is TRBV5-1; the match to TRBD2 covers 7 bases. The germline CDR1 and CDR2 sequences are SGHRS and YFSETQ. Trimming removed 7 bases from V and 5 bases from J; junction bases left unmatched: 9. There are 13 residues in the CDR3. CDR3 bases: TGCGCCAGCGGGCTGCGGGGAGGGGACGAGCAGTACTTC. As protein: CASGLRGGDEQYF.